This T cell receptor beta chain was sequenced during a study of OX40 agonist ivuxolimab in advanced cancers. Study context: The diagnoses of dose-escalation patients were hepatocellular carcinoma, melanoma, renal cell or head and neck cancer. Two patients with cutaneous melanoma and one with hepatocellular carcinoma, three in total, showed partial responses.

Study-level findings and limits: Antigen targets of the expanded peripheral T cells went undetermined.

The CDR3 has 14 amino acids. Germline CDR1 is LNHDA and CDR2 is SQIVND (reference sequence). V lost 5 bases and J lost 1, with 11 bases in between. This table comes from immunoSEQ multiplex PCR, and its TCRdb copy is limited to in-frame clones, with some not included. The sample carries about 70,000 clones, around 88% recorded once. Points on this clone: Its antigen is currently unknown.

The material sequenced was CD4+ or CD8+ T cells sorted from blood, taken in a trial of the OX40 agonist ivuxolimab. The chain couples TRBV19 to TRBJ1-1; a weak D match, TRBD1 (5 bases). This sequence originates from an adult with an advanced solid tumor such as melanoma, head and neck, liver or kidney cancer. The CDR3 bases are TGTGCCAGTAGTCAACGGACACAGAACACTGAAGCTTTCTTT. This codes for CASSQRTQNTEAFF.